The entry that follows covers one TCR beta chain sequence. The method was immunoSEQ multiplex PCR; TCRdb's version includes in-frame clones alone and lacks a portion of them. The sample contains around 48,000 clones, over 75% of which appear only once. CDR3 length: 13 residues. In germline, CDR1 is SGHTA, CDR2 FQGTGA. Trimming took 5 bases from V and 9 from J, leaving 14 bases between them. These data are taken from a study of T cell changes during pregnancy in multiple sclerosis. This specimen was CD4+ T cells from peripheral blood mononuclear cells, taken in the second trimester of pregnancy. The sequence was obtained from a female donor with multiple sclerosis, enrolled in a pregnancy study. The chain is built from TRBV7-3 and TRBJ2-1, with D unresolved. The CDR3 spells CASSLHLEAEQFF. For the CDR3, the DNA is TGTGCCAGCAGCCTCCATCTAGAAGCTGAGCAGTTCTTC.